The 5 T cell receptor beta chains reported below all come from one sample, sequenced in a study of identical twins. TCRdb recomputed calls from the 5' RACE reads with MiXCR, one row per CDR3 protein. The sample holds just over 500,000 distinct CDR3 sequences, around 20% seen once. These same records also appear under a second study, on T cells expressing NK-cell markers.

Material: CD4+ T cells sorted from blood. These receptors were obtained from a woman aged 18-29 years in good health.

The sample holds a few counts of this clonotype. The chain's CDR3 is CASRPVGSGANVLTF. The CDR3 DNA reads as TGTGCCAGCAGACCCGTAGGTTCTGGGGCCAACGTCCTGACTTTC. The chain combines TRBV12-3 or TRBV12-4 with TRBJ2-6; the D is unclear. V was shortened by 6 bases and J by 1 base, with 10 bases between the two germline ends. The CDR3 runs 15 residues.

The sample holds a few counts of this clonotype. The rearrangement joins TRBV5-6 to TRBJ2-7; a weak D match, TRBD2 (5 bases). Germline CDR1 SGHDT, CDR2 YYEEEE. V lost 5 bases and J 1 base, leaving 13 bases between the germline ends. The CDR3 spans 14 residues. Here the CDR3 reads CASSFRDPSYEQYF. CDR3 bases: TGTGCCAGCAGTTTCCGGGATCCATCCTACGAGCAGTACTTC.

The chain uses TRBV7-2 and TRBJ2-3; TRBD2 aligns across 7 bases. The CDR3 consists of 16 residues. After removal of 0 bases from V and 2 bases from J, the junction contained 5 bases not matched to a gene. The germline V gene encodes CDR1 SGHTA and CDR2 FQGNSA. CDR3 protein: CASSLAPAGSTDTQYF. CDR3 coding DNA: TGTGCCAGCAGCTTAGCCCCAGCGGGGTCCACAGATACGCAGTATTTT.

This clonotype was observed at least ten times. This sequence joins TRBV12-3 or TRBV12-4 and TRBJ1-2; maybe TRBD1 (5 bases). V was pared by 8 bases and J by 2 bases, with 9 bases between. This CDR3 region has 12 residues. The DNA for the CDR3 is TGTGCCAGCGCAGGGTCCAACTATGGCTACACCTTC. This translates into CASAGSNYGYTF.

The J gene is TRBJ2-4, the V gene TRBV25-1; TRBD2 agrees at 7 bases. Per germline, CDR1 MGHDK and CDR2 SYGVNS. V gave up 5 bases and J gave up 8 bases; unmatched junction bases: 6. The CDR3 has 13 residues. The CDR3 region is CASSRGGSDIQYF. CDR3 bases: TGTGCCAGCAGTAGGGGAGGGTCGGACATTCAGTACTTC.